Listed below are T cell receptor beta chains from one sample, sequenced in a study of OX40 agonist ivuxolimab in advanced cancers. This table comes from immunoSEQ multiplex PCR, and its TCRdb copy is limited to in-frame clones, with some not included. The table includes about 68,000 clones, roughly nine tenths detected once. Here the sequenced sample was CD4+ or CD8+ T cells sorted from blood, taken in a trial of the OX40 agonist ivuxolimab. The receptor source for this set is an adult with an advanced solid tumor such as melanoma, head and neck, liver or kidney cancer. The CDR3 runs from the conserved cysteine through the conserved F or W. D genes are given only for firm matches. Clone size is given for some rows only: seen once, a few or many times, or a class if the clone is expanded.

D	V	J	length	size	CDR3	DNA
-	TRBV6-5	TRBJ2-7	14	-	CASRVTPGSGEQYF	TGTGCCAGCAGGGTGACACCAGGGTCGGGCGAGCAGTACTTC
-	TRBV5-6	TRBJ1-4	16	-	CASSSAASGWNEKLFF	TGTGCCAGCAGCTCGGCCGCGAGCGGGTGGAATGAAAAACTGTTTTTT
-	TRBV7-9	TRBJ1-5	14	-	CASSLETSNQPQHF	TGTGCCAGCAGCTTAGAAACAAGCAATCAGCCCCAGCATTTT
-	TRBV5-1	TRBJ1-5	15	-	CASSLEGGVNQPQHF	TGCGCCAGCAGCTTGGAAGGGGGAGTCAATCAGCCCCAGCATTTT
TRBD1	TRBV10-3	TRBJ2-1	15	-	CAISGSQDRDNEQFF	TGTGCCATCAGTGGGTCACAGGACAGGGACAATGAGCAGTTCTTC
TRBD1	TRBV6-5	TRBJ1-2	14	-	CASSPLQGNGGYTF	TGTGCCAGCAGTCCACTACAGGGGAATGGAGGCTACACCTTC
TRBD2	TRBV7-8	TRBJ2-1	17	once	CASSLARLAGVSNEQFF	TGTGCCAGCAGCTTAGCTCGGCTAGCGGGAGTTTCCAATGAGCAGTTCTTC
-	TRBV7-9	TRBJ2-5	15	-	CASSLQVAVLETQYF	TGTGCCAGCAGCCTCCAGGTGGCGGTCTTGGAGACCCAGTACTTC
-	TRBV5-1	TRBJ2-1	15	-	CASSLGLPSYNEQFF	TGCGCCAGCAGCCTAGGACTCCCCTCCTACAATGAGCAGTTCTTC
-	TRBV25-1	TRBJ2-3	11	-	CASGQVDTQYF	TGTGCCAGCGGTCAGGTGGATACGCAGTATTTT
TRBD2	TRBV15	TRBJ2-3	16	-	CATSRDPGLAGDTQYF	TGTGCCACCAGCAGAGATCCGGGACTAGCGGGAGATACGCAGTATTTT
-	TRBV6-1	TRBJ2-5	12	-	CASSDSSETQYF	TGTGCCAGCAGTGACTCAAGCGAGACCCAGTACTTC
TRBD2	TRBV5-1	TRBJ2-7	16	-	CASSLVPGGANYEQYF	TGCGCCAGCAGCTTGGTTCCGGGAGGAGCGAACTACGAGCAGTACTTC
-	TRBV6-1	TRBJ1-2	13	-	CAGTGTLDYGYTF	TGTGCCGGCACCGGGACGTTGGATTATGGCTACACCTTC
-	TRBV5-4	TRBJ2-5	13	-	CASSRTQGETQYF	TGTGCCAGCAGCAGAACCCAGGGAGAGACCCAGTACTTC
-	TRBV28	TRBJ1-2	12	-	CASYRAVGGYTF	TGTGCCAGCTACCGAGCAGTTGGAGGCTACACCTTC
-	TRBV5-1	TRBJ2-6	17	-	CASGAEAVSTGANVLTF	TGCGCCAGCGGCGCGGAAGCAGTGAGCACTGGGGCCAACGTCCTGACTTTC
-	TRBV29-1	TRBJ2-3	11	-	CSVPDSNTQYF	TGCAGCGTTCCTGACAGCAATACGCAGTATTTT
-	TRBV6-6	TRBJ1-2	14	-	CASGGFRTNYGYTF	TGTGCCAGCGGAGGGTTCCGAACTAACTATGGCTACACCTTC
-	TRBV6-1	TRBJ2-6	14	-	CASSDPLGANVLTF	TGTGCCAGCAGTGACCCCCTCGGGGCCAACGTCCTGACTTTC
-	TRBV7-3	TRBJ2-1	13	-	CASSLNTINEQFF	TGTGCCAGCAGCTTAAATACCATCAATGAGCAGTTCTTC
-	TRBV6-1	TRBJ1-5	13	-	CASRTGWNQPQHF	TGTGCCAGCAGGACCGGGTGGAATCAGCCCCAGCATTTT
-	TRBV29-1	TRBJ1-4	11	once	CSADSNEKLFF	TGCAGCGCCGACTCTAATGAAAAACTGTTTTTT
-	TRBV19	TRBJ2-4	14	once	CASSIGLAKNIQYF	TGTGCCAGTAGTATTGGGTTAGCCAAAAACATTCAGTACTTC
TRBD2	TRBV29-1	TRBJ2-1	14	once	CSATGLAVYNEQFF	TGCAGCGCCACCGGACTAGCGGTTTACAATGAGCAGTTCTTC
-	TRBV29-1	TRBJ1-1	13	-	CSVCRSLNTEAFF	TGCAGCGTTTGCAGAAGCCTGAACACTGAAGCTTTCTTT
-	TRBV30	TRBJ2-1	14	-	CAWGRGEFDNEQFF	TGTGCCTGGGGGAGGGGGGAGTTTGACAATGAGCAGTTCTTC
-	TRBV7-9	TRBJ2-6	19	-	CASSETGGTNIPGANVLTF	TGTGCCAGCAGCGAGACAGGCGGGACAAATATTCCAGGGGCCAACGTCCTGACTTTC
-	TRBV29-1	TRBJ2-5	12	once	CSVTAKGETQYF	TGCAGCGTTACGGCAAAGGGAGAGACCCAGTACTTC
-	TRBV10-2	TRBJ2-7	16	-	CASRNGGSKYSYEQYF	TGCGCCAGCAGAAACGGGGGCAGCAAGTACTCCTACGAGCAGTACTTC
-	TRBV10-1	TRBJ2-1	14	-	CASSESGRLNEQFF	TGCGCCAGCAGTGAGTCCGGGCGTCTCAATGAGCAGTTCTTC
-	TRBV6-5	TRBJ1-4	14	-	CASSLQGSNEKLFF	TGTGCCAGCAGTTTACAGGGCTCTAATGAAAAACTGTTTTTT
-	TRBV5-1	TRBJ1-4	15	-	CASAPGGAFQEKLFF	TGCGCCAGCGCCCCCGGGGGCGCGTTTCAGGAAAAACTGTTTTTT
-	TRBV30	TRBJ1-1	15	once	CAWSVPLQGNTEAFF	TGTGCCTGGAGTGTACCTTTACAGGGGAACACTGAAGCTTTCTTT
TRBD2	TRBV11-3	TRBJ2-1	15	once	CASSFGLAGANEQFF	TGTGCCAGCAGCTTTGGACTAGCGGGAGCCAATGAGCAGTTCTTC
-	TRBV6-1	TRBJ2-7	12	-	CASSDSSYEQYF	TGTGCCAGCAGTGACAGTTCCTACGAGCAGTACTTC
TRBD2	TRBV11-2	TRBJ2-3	15	-	CASSLSGTYTDTQYF	TGTGCCAGCAGCTTAAGCGGGACGTACACAGATACGCAGTATTTT
-	TRBV5-1	TRBJ2-3	15	-	CASSFDGGSTDTQYF	TGCGCCAGCAGCTTTGATGGGGGGTCCACAGATACGCAGTATTTT
-	TRBV5-1	TRBJ2-3	15	-	CASSLVQGRTDTQYF	TGCGCCAGCAGCTTAGTACAGGGACGCACAGATACGCAGTATTTT
-	TRBV19	TRBJ2-5	16	-	CASSISKGLALQTQYF	TGTGCCAGTAGTATTTCCAAGGGGTTAGCGTTACAGACCCAGTACTTC
TRBD1	TRBV11-2	TRBJ2-1	15	-	CASSLAQGIYNEQFF	TGTGCCAGCAGCTTAGCACAGGGGATCTACAATGAGCAGTTCTTC
-	TRBV29-1	TRBJ2-3	15	-	CSVEDSAGNTDTQYF	TGCAGCGTTGAAGATTCGGCGGGGAACACAGATACGCAGTATTTT
-	TRBV5-8	TRBJ1-2	13	few	CASSLIEIGGYTF	TGTGCCAGCAGCTTGATTGAGATAGGTGGCTACACCTTC
TRBD2	TRBV6-5	TRBJ2-2	15	-	CASTAGGSVAGELFF	TGTGCCAGCACGGCGGGAGGAAGTGTGGCCGGGGAGCTGTTTTTT
-	TRBV2	TRBJ2-1	10	-	CASSRGLQFF	TGTGCCAGCAGTCGGGGCCTGCAGTTCTTC
-	TRBV19	TRBJ1-5	14	-	CASRRTRGNQPQHF	TGTGCCAGTAGGCGAACCAGGGGTAATCAGCCCCAGCATTTT
-	TRBV5-4	TRBJ2-1	16	-	CASSSKALGAFYEQFF	TGTGCCAGCAGCTCCAAAGCCTTGGGCGCGTTCTATGAGCAGTTCTTC
-	TRBV19	TRBJ1-1	14	-	CASSIYSPNTEAFF	TGTGCCAGTAGTATCTACAGCCCGAACACTGAAGCTTTCTTT
-	TRBV6-6	TRBJ2-7	14	-	CASMGRLTSYEQYF	TGTGCCAGCATGGGGAGGCTGACCTCCTACGAGCAGTACTTC
TRBD2	TRBV7-6	TRBJ2-3	17	-	CASSLTSGRATLNTQYF	TGTGCCAGCAGCTTAACTAGCGGGAGGGCGACATTAAATACGCAGTATTTT
TRBD1	TRBV10-3	TRBJ1-4	15	-	CAIRGTGTVGEKLFF	TGTGCCATCAGGGGCACCGGGACAGTGGGTGAAAAACTGTTTTTT
TRBD1	TRBV7-8	TRBJ2-7	15	-	CASSLTDRGSYEQYF	TGTGCCAGCAGCTTGACGGACAGGGGATCCTACGAGCAGTACTTC
-	TRBV29-1	TRBJ1-2	13	-	CSVDFDKDYGYTF	TGCAGCGTTGATTTCGACAAGGACTATGGCTACACCTTC
-	TRBV6-4	TRBJ1-5	13	-	CASSTGLNQPQHF	TGTGCCAGCAGTACAGGACTCAATCAGCCCCAGCATTTT
-	TRBV7-7	TRBJ1-1	17	once	CASREGRVNPRGNEAFF	TGTGCCAGCAGGGAGGGAAGGGTCAACCCCCGGGGTAATGAAGCTTTCTTT